The source of this T cell receptor (beta chain) is a study of T-cell reconstitution after alpha-beta-depleted transplantation in children. The CDR3 length is 12 residues. V dropped 2 bases and J dropped 1 base, with 3 bases sitting between them. CDR1 and CDR2 from the germline V gene are SGHRS and YFSETQ. This clonotype showed up many times. A TCRbeta library incorporating unique molecular identifiers was prepared. TCRdb fed the PCR reads into MiXCR, producing one record per CDR3 protein. The sample contains 250,000 to 400,000 distinct CDR3 sequences, about a quarter of which appear only once. The sample consisted of PBMCs, mostly from graft donor cells, taken 180 days after TCRalphabeta/CD19-depleted stem cell transplant. The chain is built from TRBV5-1 and TRBJ2-5, with D unclear. This clonotype was sampled from a male patient aged 10 to 17 who had a stem cell transplant for acute lymphoblastic leukemia, so the T cells may come from the graft donor. The CDR3 is CASSLTQETQYF. For the CDR3, the DNA is TGCGCCAGCAGCTTAACCCAAGAGACCCAGTACTTC.